This TCR beta chain comes out of a study of T cell repertoires in cytomegalovirus infection (dated by TCRdb to the late 2010s). General notes on the study: Recently identified HLA-C-restricted CMV epitopes, whose presentation resists viral immunomodulation, were targeted by peptide stimulations together with well-studied HLA-B-restricted epitopes. Donor HLA type was relevant to the analysis, because carriage of CMV infection together with the matching HLA type was indicated by public TCR beta signatures.

What the treatment or condition label conveys for this sample: in vitro stimulation with specific CMV peptide epitopes to enrich CMV-specific T cells. TCRdb names Illumina HiSeq 1500 as the instrument used. The public reads were run again by TCRdb, first through fastp at Q25 and then through MiXCR, and only productive beta chains were kept. A single entry per CDR3 protein holds the most common genes and DNA from its merged rows. Across this sample there are over 250,000 distinct CDR3 sequences, with approximately 22% seen only once. The ten largest clones capture roughly a fifth of the sample. Broader findings and caveats from the paper: In both this cohort and an independent cohort of 300 to 450 donors, the cumulative frequency of public TCR beta family members distinguished carriers of CMV infection plus the relevant HLA type. The ex vivo response was dominated by HLA-C-restricted CMV-specific TCR beta clonotypes, which also provided the single most frequent clonotype in two of eight donors.

A word on this clonotype: Its binding antigen is unknown. Per-base qualities were not stored, and no clone one base away is much larger.

Counted from cysteine to phenylalanine, this CDR3 has 15 amino acids. The CDR3 DNA has 45 bases and is translated from base 1. Trimming costs V 0 bases and J 0 bases, and their ends lie 7 bases apart. Looking up the germline V gene (reference sequence) yields CDR1 LNHNV and CDR2 YYDKDF. The clonotype comes from a human donor in good health (CMV status not recorded). Some clones in this sample may be carry-over from other donors' samples. The rearranged chain carries TRBV15 and TRBJ2-3, with TRBD2 perhaps the D gene, on 5 matching bases. The sequenced sample was cultured PBMCs, obtained from culture after CMV antigen stimulation. The encoded CDR3 is CATSREAASTDTQYF. The DNA reads TGTGCCACCAGCAGAGAAGCGGCCAGCACAGATACGCAGTATTTT.